Described below is a single T cell receptor (beta chain) sequence and its context. Then a second PCR, running about 6 to 11 cycles, was carried out with a sample-barcoded 5' primer and a J-beta primer mix. TCRdb independently ran MiXCR on the 5' RACE reads; one entry per CDR3 protein. The repertoire holds approximately 850,000 distinct CDR3 sequences, with under 45% as singletons. The data were obtained in a study of blood T cells in healthy people across ages. Trimming pared 2 bases from V and 8 bases from J, leaving 7 bases between. There are 12 residues in the CDR3. Germline CDR1 SGHRS, CDR2 YFSETQ. Isolation yielded PBMCs, at least 6.5 million per sample, in every case.

The material sequenced was blood. This clonotype was obtained from a man aged 55-75 years in good health. The gene calls are TRBV5-1 and TRBJ2-2, with D uncertain. Written as DNA, the CDR3 is TGCGCCAGCAGCTTCGTCGGTGGGGAGCTGTTTTTT. Residues: CASSFVGGELFF.